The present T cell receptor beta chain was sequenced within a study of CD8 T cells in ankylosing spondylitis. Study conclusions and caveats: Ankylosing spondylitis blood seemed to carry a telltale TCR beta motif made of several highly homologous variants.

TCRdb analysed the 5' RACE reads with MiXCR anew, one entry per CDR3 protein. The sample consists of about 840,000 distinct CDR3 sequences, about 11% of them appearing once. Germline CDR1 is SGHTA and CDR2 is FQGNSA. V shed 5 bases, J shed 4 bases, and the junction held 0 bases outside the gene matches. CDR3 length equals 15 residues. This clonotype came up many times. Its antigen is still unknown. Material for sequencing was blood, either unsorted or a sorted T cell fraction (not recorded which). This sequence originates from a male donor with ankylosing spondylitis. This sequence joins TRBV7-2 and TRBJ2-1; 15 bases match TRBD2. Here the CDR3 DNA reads TGTGCCAGCAGCGGACTAGCGGGGGGGTACAATGAGCAGTTCTTC. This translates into CASSGLAGGYNEQFF.